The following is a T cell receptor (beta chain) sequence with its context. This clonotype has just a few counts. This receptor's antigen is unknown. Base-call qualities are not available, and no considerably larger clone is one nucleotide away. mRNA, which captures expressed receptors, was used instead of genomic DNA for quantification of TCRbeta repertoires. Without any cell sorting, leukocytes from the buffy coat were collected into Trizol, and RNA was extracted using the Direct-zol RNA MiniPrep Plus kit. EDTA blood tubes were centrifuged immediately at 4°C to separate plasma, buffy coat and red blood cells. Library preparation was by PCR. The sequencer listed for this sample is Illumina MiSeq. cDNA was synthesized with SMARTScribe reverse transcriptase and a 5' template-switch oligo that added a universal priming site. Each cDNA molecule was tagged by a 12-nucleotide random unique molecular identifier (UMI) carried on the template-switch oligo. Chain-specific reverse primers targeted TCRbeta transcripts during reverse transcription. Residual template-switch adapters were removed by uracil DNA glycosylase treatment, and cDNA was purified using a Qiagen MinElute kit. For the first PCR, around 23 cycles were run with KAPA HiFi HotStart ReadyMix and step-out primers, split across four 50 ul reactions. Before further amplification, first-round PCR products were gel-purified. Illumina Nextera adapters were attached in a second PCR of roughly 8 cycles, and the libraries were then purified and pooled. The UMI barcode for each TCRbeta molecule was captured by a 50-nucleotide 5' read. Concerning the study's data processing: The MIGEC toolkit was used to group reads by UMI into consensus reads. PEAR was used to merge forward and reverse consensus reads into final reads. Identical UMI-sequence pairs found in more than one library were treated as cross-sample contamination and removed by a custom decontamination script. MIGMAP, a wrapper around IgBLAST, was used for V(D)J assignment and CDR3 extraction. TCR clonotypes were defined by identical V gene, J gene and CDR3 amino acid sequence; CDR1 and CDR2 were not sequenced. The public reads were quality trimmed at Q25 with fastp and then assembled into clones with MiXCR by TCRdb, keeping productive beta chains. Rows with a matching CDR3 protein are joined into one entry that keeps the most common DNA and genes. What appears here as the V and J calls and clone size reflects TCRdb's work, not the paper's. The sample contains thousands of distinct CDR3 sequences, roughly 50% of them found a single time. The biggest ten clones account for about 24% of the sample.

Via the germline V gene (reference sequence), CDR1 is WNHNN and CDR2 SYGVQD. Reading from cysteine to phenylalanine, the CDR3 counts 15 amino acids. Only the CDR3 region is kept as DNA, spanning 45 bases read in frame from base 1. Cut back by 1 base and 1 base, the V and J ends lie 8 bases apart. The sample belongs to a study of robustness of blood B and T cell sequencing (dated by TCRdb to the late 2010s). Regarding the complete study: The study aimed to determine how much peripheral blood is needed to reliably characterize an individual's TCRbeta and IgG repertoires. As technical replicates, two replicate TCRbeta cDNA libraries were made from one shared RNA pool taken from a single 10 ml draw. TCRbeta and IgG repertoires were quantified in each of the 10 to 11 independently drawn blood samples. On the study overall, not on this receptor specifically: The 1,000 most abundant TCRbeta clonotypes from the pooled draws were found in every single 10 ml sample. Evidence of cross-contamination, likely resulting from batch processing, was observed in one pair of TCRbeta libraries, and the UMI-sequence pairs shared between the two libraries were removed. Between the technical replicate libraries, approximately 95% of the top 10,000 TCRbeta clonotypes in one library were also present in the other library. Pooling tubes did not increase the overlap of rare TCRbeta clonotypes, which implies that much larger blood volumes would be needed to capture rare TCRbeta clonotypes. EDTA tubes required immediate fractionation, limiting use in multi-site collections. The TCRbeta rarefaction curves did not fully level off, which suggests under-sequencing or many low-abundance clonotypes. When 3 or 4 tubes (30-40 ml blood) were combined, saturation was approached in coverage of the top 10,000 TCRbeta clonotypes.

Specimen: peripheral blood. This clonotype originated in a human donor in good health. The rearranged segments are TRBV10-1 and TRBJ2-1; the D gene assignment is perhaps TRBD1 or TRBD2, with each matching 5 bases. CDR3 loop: CASSELWGSYNEQFF. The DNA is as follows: TGCGCCAGCAGTGAGTTATGGGGGTCCTACAATGAGCAGTTCTTC.